Only a few counts were recorded for the clone carrying this T cell receptor (beta chain). Antigen unknown. The data derive from a study of identical twins. There are 15 residues in the CDR3. Germline loops: CDR1 KGHDR, CDR2 SFDVKD. The ends lost 2 bases at V and 7 bases at J; junction bases unmatched: 4. Study results and caveats: Twins shared beta out-of-frame sequences in excess, but this excess was weaker.

The cDNA had a unique molecular identifier and a template-switch universal primer site. MiXCR was run by TCRdb on the 5' RACE reads, yielding one entry per CDR3 protein. The sample yields approximately 470,000 distinct CDR3 sequences, more than 13% seen once. The data were also submitted as part of a second study, on yellow fever vaccine responses in identical twins.

The receptor's source is a woman between 18 and 29 years old in good health. The gene calls are TRBV24-1 and TRBJ2-4, with 10 bases matching TRBD1. Input material: CD4+ T cells sorted from blood. This chain's CDR3 is CATSDSRGQGNIQYF. The DNA for the CDR3 is TGTGCCACCAGTGATTCGCGGGGACAGGGGAACATTCAGTACTTC.